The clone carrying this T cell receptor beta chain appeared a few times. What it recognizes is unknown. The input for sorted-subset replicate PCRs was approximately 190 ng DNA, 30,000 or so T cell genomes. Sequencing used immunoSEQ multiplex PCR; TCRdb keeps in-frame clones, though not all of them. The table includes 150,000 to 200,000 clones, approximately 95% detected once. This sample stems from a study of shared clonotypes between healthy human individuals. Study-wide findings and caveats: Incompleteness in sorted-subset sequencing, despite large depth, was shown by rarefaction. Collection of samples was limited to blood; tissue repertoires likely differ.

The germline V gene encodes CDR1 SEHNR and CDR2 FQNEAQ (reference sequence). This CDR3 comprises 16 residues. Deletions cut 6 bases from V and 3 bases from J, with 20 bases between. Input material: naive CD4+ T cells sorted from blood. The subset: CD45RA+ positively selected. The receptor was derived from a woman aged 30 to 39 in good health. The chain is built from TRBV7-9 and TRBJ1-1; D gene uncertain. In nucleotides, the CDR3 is TGTGCCAGCAGTTTCGGTCGTGTTGTGGATTACACTGAAGCTTTCTTT. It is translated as CASSFGRVVDYTEAFF.